The present entry profiles one TCR beta chain with its context. The entry originates in a study of blood T cell repertoires in COVID-19. For the study at large: Acute and convalescent COVID-19 specimens originated in the United States, Italy and Spain. Sources were T cells, B-cell-depleted T cells, or PBMCs; the material itself was cDNA or gDNA.

The germline V and J ends were trimmed by 7 bases and 2 bases, with 12 bases remaining between them. Germline assignment: CDR1 SGHRS and CDR2 YFSETQ. The CDR3 loop spans 14 amino acids. Authors' processing steps: Estimates of nucleated cell counts were drawn from the amplification of reference gene primers. Clones were sequenced by immunoSEQ multiplex PCR, and TCRdb holds only the in-frame ones, with some missing. Clone size and V and J calls were adopted from that table, with D and trimming inferred from the DNA. The repertoire consists of about 82,000 clones, with around 81% occurring once and the leading ten covering 44%.

The chain carries TRBV5-1 and TRBJ2-2, with D perhaps TRBD2 (5 bases). This TCR came from an older man with acute or convalescent COVID-19. The specimen was peripheral blood. The CDR3 region has the DNA TGCGCCAGCGTAGGGAGTACCAACACCGGGGAGCTGTTTTTT. Amino acid sequence: CASVGSTNTGELFF.